This T cell receptor (beta chain) was retrieved from a study of cytomegalovirus exposure and HLA in healthy donors (dated by TCRdb to 2017 to 2019). About the study as a whole: In an earlier analysis of about 560 of the donors, approximately 260 Gb of sequence data and some 120 million unique TCR beta sequences from approximately 180 million T cells were reported. Typing coverage differed by locus: A, B, C, DRB1 and DQB1 were typed in about 620-630 donors, DQA1 in 500 to 550, DPA1 in 600 to 610, and DPB1 in roughly 450. The aim of the study was to test whether cataloging public T cell receptors could identify signatures of past pathogen exposure. An early release covering over 500 HLA-typed donors comprised 300 to 350 gigabases of sequencing data and about 90 million unique TCR sequences. Alongside the repertoire data, information on donor age, sex, ethnicity and CMV serostatus was compiled. To decide whether each TCR beta V gene segment behaved as functional or pseudogenic, an earlier analysis of over 500 of the donors relied on high-throughput TCR beta sequencing. Both class I and class II loci were covered by HLA typing, at four-digit resolution. The study profiled the T cell repertoires of more than 500 subjects by immunosequencing and related them to cytomegalovirus serostatus. Every discovery cohort repertoire had been produced on one sequencing platform. Roughly five DR-DQ haplotypes were treated as single units for association and clustering because of strong linkage in the cohort. The study combined high-throughput TCR immunosequencing, statistical association of individual TCRs with disease status, and machine learning to predict cytomegalovirus infection status. Genome-wide SNP genotypes for about 55% of the roughly 670 donors were used in a later genetic analysis, which treated that subset as a discovery cohort. In a later analysis, previously published TCR beta repertoires from about 670 donors were re-analyzed and high-resolution HLA genotyping was added so that TCR occurrence patterns could be studied. Of the roughly 400 genotyped donors, 75% to 85% were placed in the genetic ancestry cluster associated with self-reported Caucasian donors. A separate validation cohort of 90 to 150 different subjects was used in addition to the approximately 700-subject first cohort. On average, roughly 200,000 unique TCR beta nucleotide sequences were sequenced per donor among about 400 genotyped donors of the cohort, with roughly a sixth of those sequences being non-productive. Rather than using new phenotypic data, the later analysis identified candidate immune exposures from TCR beta sequences and from how often those sequences occurred across donors.

Points on this clone: Which antigen it targets is not known. No base quality information exists; no much larger clone differs at one position.

The library relied on the immunoSEQ multiplex PCR assay. For the multiplex PCR, a mixture combining 60 forward primers for TCR Vbeta segments and 13 reverse primers for TCR Jbeta segments was used. A multiplex PCR assay on genomic DNA amplified the CDR3 region of rearranged TCR beta genes. The amplified TCR beta libraries were sequenced on the Illumina HiSeq System as 87-base-pair reads. In the source study's methods: A later analysis tallied around 87 million unique TCR beta chains across the 666 repertoires, and around 9.9 million of those chains were shared by two or more donors. A nearest-neighbor algorithm error-corrected the raw reads and collapsed the reads into unique sequences, merging closely related sequences to remove PCR and sequencing errors. To assign V, D and J gene segments, CDR3 sequences were aligned to IMGT reference sequences. For a sequence to be retained, a match of at least six nucleotides was required to both a V gene segment and a J gene segment. Rearrangements were classified as productive when the CDR3 lacked stop codons and remained in frame with V and J, and all other rearrangements were classified as non-productive. Following IMGT convention, CDR3 was defined as the stretch from the second conserved V-encoded cysteine up to the conserved J-encoded phenylalanine. The earlier analysis of about 610 of the donors excluded sequences that lacked an unambiguous match to a single V gene segment. An earlier analysis of 587 of the donors called V segments functional above 56.7% productive rearrangements and segregating when the between-donor standard deviation exceeded 5%. A statistical classification framework was built to diagnose cytomegalovirus status from the catalog of TCR beta chain sequences. In a later analysis, V and J genes were assigned by comparing TCR nucleotide sequences against IMGT/GENE-DB human TR gene sequences. Using the TCRdist pipeline, a later analysis assigned CDR3 sequences along with most-parsimonious VDJ recombination scenarios. In a later analysis, each TCR beta chain was defined by its CDR3 amino acid sequence together with its V-gene family, and reads without a unique V-gene family were excluded. As a way to deal with suspected cross-contamination and a sequencing artifact, a later analysis dropped 640 or so nucleotide sequences that were highly shared and had low generation probability. A later analysis calculated a clonal expansion index for each public chain from normalized within-repertoire ranks of inferred template counts. Generation probabilities in a later analysis came from a VDJ recombination model fitted to out-of-frame rearrangements, and those results were checked against IGoR. Hypergeometric tests were used in a later analysis to score TCR-TCR, TCR-HLA and TCR-CMV co-occurrence, with a repertoire-size bias correction applied to the TCR pairs. False discovery rates were estimated in a later analysis by permuting HLA or CMV assignments 20 times. In a later analysis, co-occurring TCRs were grouped with DBSCAN, and TCRdist sequence similarity was added when clustering was performed within HLA-allele-positive subsets. Co-occurrence clustering excluded repertoires with fewer than 30,000 or more than 120,000 public chains, plus five with anomalous nucleotide sharing. TCRdb took over this immuneACCESS table, retaining in-frame rearrangements with V and J assigned. Such tables are incomplete; in checked studies, under half of the missing clones stem from an unresolved V gene, and the remainder is unexplained. V, J and clone size were drawn from that table, and D and trimming were deduced from the DNA. This sample holds some 160,000 clones; 60% to 80% were observed only once. Of the sample, more than 1.3% is held by the ten largest clones.

The cohort consisted of fewer than 700 healthy bone marrow donors. At the time of sampling, all cohort members were nominally healthy, though unrecorded immune exposures were likely present. The donor was CMV seronegative and belonged to the group of around 400 seronegative cohort members. Every donor gave a peripheral blood sample, and the peripheral blood mononuclear cells from that sample were used for TCR beta sequencing. The Qiagen DNeasy Blood Extraction Kit was used to extract genomic DNA from the blood cell samples. From a lookup of the germline V gene (reference sequence), CDR1 and CDR2 are MNHEY and SMNVEV. Its CDR3 holds 14 amino acids, cysteine through phenylalanine. Only the CDR3 DNA stays, 42 bases, in frame from base 1. V is cut by 3 bases and J by 5 bases, and the space between the germline ends is 12 bases. The research as a whole found: HLA typing was unavailable for some donors at each locus, so association tests used only the typed subset. It was suggested by the authors that the approach could potentially be generalized to other disease states and immunological phenotypes. When HLA alleles, especially DR and DQ, strongly co-occurred, attributing TCR associations to individual alleles was difficult. According to a later analysis, most CMV-associated TCR beta chains appeared to be HLA-restricted, and the HLA associations seemed to be driven largely by CMV exposure. CMV serostatus was the only immune exposure information available for the cohort. Because counts were too low, roughly 16 rarely observed V segments, including chromosome 9 orphons, were excluded from the earlier analysis of 587 of the donors. In an earlier analysis of a few hundred of the donors, most TCR beta V segments were observed in productive rearrangements about 87% or about 30% of the time, broadly matching IMGT annotations. Across donors, most TCR sequences were observed very rarely, whereas some public TCRs were present in many individuals. Linkage disequilibrium might explain the correlated functional status among segregating V segments, but an unknown experimental factor could not be ruled out. A later analysis found that TCR association rates varied across HLA loci, with DRB1 alleles showing the most associated TCRs and HLA-C alleles the fewest. Compared with the 666-donor mean, donors in an Asian-associated ancestry cluster had fewer N-insertions in productive TCRs, according to a later genetic analysis. The study gave a list of about 160 TCR beta chains associated with cytomegalovirus. Some IMGT-functional V segments, including TRBV6-2 and TRBV6-3, could not be told apart with the 87-base-pair reads, so those segments were excluded. A cluster of highly shared sequence variants was judged likely to represent a technical artifact of the sequencing pipeline. An association between a missense DCLRE1C variant and V-gene and J-gene trimming of TCR beta chains was found in a later genetic analysis and replicated in an independent cohort. In a later analysis, 16,951 TCR beta sequences were associated with specific HLA alleles at a false discovery rate of 0.05. According to a later analysis, parvovirus B19, influenza, CMV and Epstein-Barr virus appeared linked to several top co-occurrence clusters. In both the original and validation cohorts, the classifier was reported to diagnose cytomegalovirus status with high specificity and sensitivity. A further reported finding was that TCR beta sequences accurately predicted the HLA-A and HLA-B alleles for most subjects in the first cohort. Sequencing depth was assumed to be roughly uniform across donors in the presence/absence analyses, though that assumption may not hold. A few of the identified cytomegalovirus-associated TCR beta chains were confirmed in vitro to be specific for cytomegalovirus antigens. Compared with equally common non-associated chains, HLA-associated TCR beta chains in a later analysis were more clonally expanded and had lower generation probabilities. This cohort had only TCR beta chains sequenced, and the lack of alpha or paired-chain data limited which features could be detected.

Recombination linked TRBV27 to TRBJ2-3; no D gene can be assigned with confidence. The clonotype comes from a male donor in good health and CMV-seronegative. Material for sequencing was PBMCs. The nucleotide sequence reads as follows: TGTGCCAGCAGTTTGTCCGCAGGTGAAGATACGCAGTATTTT. Its translation reads: CASSLSAGEDTQYF.